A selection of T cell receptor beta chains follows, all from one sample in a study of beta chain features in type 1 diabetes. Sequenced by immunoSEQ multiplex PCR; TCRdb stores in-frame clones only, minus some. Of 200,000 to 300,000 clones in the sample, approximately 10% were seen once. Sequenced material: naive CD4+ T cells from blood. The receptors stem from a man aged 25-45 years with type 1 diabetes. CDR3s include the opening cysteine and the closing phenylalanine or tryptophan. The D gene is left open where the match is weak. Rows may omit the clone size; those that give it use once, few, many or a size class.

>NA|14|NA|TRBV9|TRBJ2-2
TGTGCCAGCAGCGTAGAGGGACTTGCGGGGGAGCTGTTTTTT
CASSVEGLAGELFF
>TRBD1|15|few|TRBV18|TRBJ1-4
TGTGCCAGCTCACCGAACAGGGGGGAAGGAGAAAAACTGTTTTTT
CASSPNRGEGEKLFF
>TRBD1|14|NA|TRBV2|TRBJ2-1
TGTGCCAGCAGTGAGAACAGGGGCCCCAATGAGCAGTTCTTC
CASSENRGPNEQFF
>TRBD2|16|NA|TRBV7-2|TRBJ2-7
TGTGCCAGCAGCCGAACTAGCGGGGGTTCTTTCTACGAGCAGTACTTC
CASSRTSGGSFYEQYF
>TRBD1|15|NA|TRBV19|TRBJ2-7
TGTGCCAGTAGTACGCAGACAGGGGGAAGCTACGAGCAGTACTTC
CASSTQTGGSYEQYF
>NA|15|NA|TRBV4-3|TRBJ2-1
TGCGCCAGCAGCCAAGATAACCTGAGGGACAATGAGCAGTTCTTC
CASSQDNLRDNEQFF
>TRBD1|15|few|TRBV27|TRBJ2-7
TGTGCCAGCAGTTTATGGGACAGGGTTAACCACGAGCAGTACTTC
CASSLWDRVNHEQYF
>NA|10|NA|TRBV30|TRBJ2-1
TGTGCCTACCGGGTCAATGAGCAGTTCTTC
CAYRVNEQFF
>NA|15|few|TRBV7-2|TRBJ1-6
TGTGCCAGCAGCCTTCGGGGCTCCTATAATTCACCCCTCCACTTT
CASSLRGSYNSPLHF
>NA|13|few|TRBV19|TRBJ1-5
TGTGCCAGCAGGGATGGGGCCTATCAGCCCCAGCATTTT
CASRDGAYQPQHF